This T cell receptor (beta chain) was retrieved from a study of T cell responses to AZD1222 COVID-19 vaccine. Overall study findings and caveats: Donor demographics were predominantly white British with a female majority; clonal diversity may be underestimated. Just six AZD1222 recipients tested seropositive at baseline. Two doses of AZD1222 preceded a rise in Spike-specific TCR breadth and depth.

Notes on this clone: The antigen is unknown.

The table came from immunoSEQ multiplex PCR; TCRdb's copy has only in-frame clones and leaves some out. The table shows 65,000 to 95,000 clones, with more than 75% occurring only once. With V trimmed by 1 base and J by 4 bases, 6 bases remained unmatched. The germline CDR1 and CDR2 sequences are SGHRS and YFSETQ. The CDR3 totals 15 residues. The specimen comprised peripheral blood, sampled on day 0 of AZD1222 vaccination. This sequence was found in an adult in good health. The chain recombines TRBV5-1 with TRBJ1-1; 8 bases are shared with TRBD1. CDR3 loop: CASSLSETGGTEAFF. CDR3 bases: TGCGCCAGCAGCTTGTCGGAAACAGGGGGCACTGAAGCTTTCTTT.